The clone carrying this T cell receptor (beta chain) was counted only a few times. Its antigen is undetermined. Cells sorted as Tregs were CD4+, CD25+ and CD127-/low. General observations from the study: Tumor Tregs overlapped most with tumor, then blood, naive CD4+ cells.

TCRdb called the 5' RACE reads again in MiXCR, with one record for every CDR3 protein. The sample records about 8,900 distinct CDR3 sequences, roughly 51% being singletons. This clonotype originated in a female donor with breast cancer. Sequenced input: Tregs sorted from a lymph node.

The CDR3 here is CSAAGFGASGSDTQYF. The DNA of the CDR3 is TGCAGCGCCGCGGGTTTCGGTGCAAGTGGTTCAGATACGCAGTATTTT. The chain combines TRBV29-1 with TRBJ2-3; TRBD2 might be the D (5 bases). There are 16 residues in the CDR3. The ends were cut back, 7 bases at V and 4 bases at J, with 24 bases in the middle. The germline CDR1 and CDR2 sequences are SQVTM and ANQGSEA.